Listed here are 32 T cell receptor beta chains from one sample, sequenced in a study of immune evolution from preneoplasia to lung adenocarcinoma. The assay was immunoSEQ multiplex PCR, and TCRdb's table has in-frame clones only and misses some. Seen here are over 3,500 clones, around 85% observed once, and the top ten hold roughly 6.8%. Sequenced material: FFPE minimally invasive lung adenocarcinoma tissue. The origin of the receptors is a person between 50 and 69 years old with lung adenocarcinoma.

The V gene is TRBV28, the J gene TRBJ1-2; 8 positions agree with TRBD1. The V gene end was trimmed by 7 bases and the J gene end by 7 bases; junction bases not matched to a gene: 11. CDR3 length: 14 residues. CDR1 is MDHEN, CDR2 SYDVKM, per germline. The CDR3 is CASTWGQGASGYTF. CDR3 bases: TGTGCCAGCACCTGGGGGCAGGGGGCAAGTGGCTACACCTTC.

J is TRBJ2-2 and V is TRBV19, with a weak D call TRBD1 (6 bases). The CDR3 is 15 amino acids. Germline V CDR1 and CDR2: LNHDA, SQIVND (reference sequence). Trimming took 3 bases from V and 2 from J, leaving 10 bases between them. CDR3 sequence: CASSIPGHNTGELFF. CDR3 bases: TGTGCCAGTAGTATTCCGGGACACAACACCGGGGAGCTGTTTTTT.

This chain uses TRBV4-2 with TRBJ2-2, with TRBD2 matching over 7 bases. Germline CDR1 is LGHNA and CDR2 is YNFKEQ. The CDR3 is 16 residues long. V shed 2 bases, J shed 5 bases, and the junction held 8 bases outside the gene matches. CDR3 region: CASSQPGDYFTGELFF. Here the CDR3 DNA reads TGTGCCAGCAGCCAACCCGGGGACTACTTTACCGGGGAGCTGTTTTTT.

V and J are TRBV29-1 and TRBJ2-2; 7 bases agree with TRBD2. The CDR3 totals 14 residues. The V gene end was trimmed by 5 bases and the J gene end by 3 bases; junction bases not matched to a gene: 6. Germline CDR1 is SQVTM and CDR2 is ANQGSEA. The CDR3 region has the DNA TGCAGCGTTTCGGGGGGAGGGTACACCGGGGAGCTGTTTTTT. Translating gives CSVSGGGYTGELFF.

This chain joins TRBV21-1 and TRBJ2-3; TRBD1, the table's D call, was not compared with the DNA. TRBV21-1 is marked as a pseudogene. The CDR3 runs 15 residues. CDR3 sequence reads: CASSKGLGQGCTQYF. Here the CDR3 DNA reads TGTGCCAGCAGCAAAGGTCTTGGACAGGGGTGTACGCAGTATTTT.

V gene TRBV4-3 combines with J gene TRBJ2-3; 9 nucleotides line up with TRBD2. Unmatched junction bases numbered 3, after V lost 0 bases and J lost 2 bases. Germline V lookup: CDR1 LGHNA, CDR2 YSLEER. This CDR3 region has 16 residues. The CDR3 DNA reads as TGCGCCAGCAGCCAAGAACGGACTAGCGCCACAGATACGCAGTATTTT. Its translation is CASSQERTSATDTQYF.

The gene calls are TRBV21-1 and TRBJ1-5; no DNA check was done on the table's D call, TRBD1. TRBV21-1 has pseudogene status. The CDR3 has 15 amino acids. The CDR3 region has the DNA TGTGCCAGCTGGGGACAGGCATTAAGCAATCAGCCCCAGCATTTT. Translated, it gives CASWGQALSNQPQHF.

The V and J genes are TRBV9 and TRBJ2-1; a weak D match, TRBD1 (6 bases). The CDR3 length is 16 residues. Trimming took 4 bases from V and 0 from J, leaving 14 bases between them. CDR1 and CDR2 from the germline V gene are SGDLS and YYNGEE. The CDR3 bases are TGTGCCAGCAGCTCACAGGGCCAAAGCTCCTACAATGAGCAGTTCTTC. It is translated as CASSSQGQSSYNEQFF.

V gene TRBV6-6 combines with J gene TRBJ2-2; weak D call: TRBD1 (6 bases). The CDR3 has 15 residues. With 0 bases removed from V and 1 base from J, the gap between germline ends came to 6 bases. Germline V gene sequence: CDR1 MNHNY, CDR2 SVGAGI (reference sequence). CDR3 region: CASSYSGGNTGELFF. DNA for the CDR3: TGTGCCAGCAGTTACTCAGGGGGGAACACCGGGGAGCTGTTTTTT.

The chain has TRBV10-2 and TRBJ2-1, with 12 positions matching TRBD2. CDR3 length: 14 residues. Germline CDR1 WSHSY, CDR2 SAAADI. Losses at the gene ends were 7 bases for V and 4 bases for J; bases not matched to a gene: 2. CDR3 residues: CASILAGGYNEQFF. CDR3 bases: TGCGCCAGCATACTAGCGGGGGGTTACAATGAGCAGTTCTTC.

The CDR3 DNA reads TGTGCCAGCAGCCTGAGGAAGGACTACGAGCAGTACTTC. Translated, it gives CASSLRKDYEQYF. V is TRBV7-2 and J is TRBJ2-7; no clear D. The germline CDR1 and CDR2 sequences are SGHTA and FQGNSA. CDR3 length: 13 amino acids. Trimming removed 5 bases at V and 3 bases at J, with 11 bases between.

This chain links TRBV9 with TRBJ2-1; a possible D gene is TRBD1 (6 bases). Germline CDR1 reads SGDLS; CDR2 reads YYNGEE. With 0 bases removed from V and 0 bases from J, the gap between germline ends came to 7 bases. The CDR3 is made up of 15 amino acids. The CDR3 loop reads CASSVDRVSYNEQFF. CDR3 DNA: TGTGCCAGCAGCGTAGACAGGGTCTCCTACAATGAGCAGTTCTTC. The entire variable domain, with the rest obtained from reference TRBV9 and TRBJ2-1, is as follows: DSGVTQTPKHLITATGQRVTLRCSPRSGDLSVYWYQQSLDQGLQFLIQYYNGEERAKGNILERFSAQQFPDLHSELNLSSLELGDSALYFCASSVDRVSYNEQFFGPGTRLTVL.

The rearrangement uses TRBV10-3 and TRBJ1-2; the match to TRBD1 covers 8 bases. The CDR3 totals 14 residues. CDR1 and CDR2 from the germline V gene are ENHRY and SYGVKD. V lost 6 bases and J lost 0; bases outside the gene matches: 3. The CDR3 here is CAIRDRGSNYGYTF. The CDR3 bases are TGTGCCATCAGAGACAGGGGCTCTAACTATGGCTACACCTTC.

This clone showed up just a few times. The rearrangement links TRBV11-2 to TRBJ2-3; D may be TRBD1 (6 bases). With 1 base removed from V and 6 bases from J, the gap between germline ends came to 8 bases. The germline gives CDR1 SGHAT, CDR2 FQNNGV. The CDR3 is 13 amino acids. CDR3 bases: TGTGCCAGCAGCTTAGTAGGGGGTGATACGCAGTATTTT. Encoded protein: CASSLVGGDTQYF. Together with reference TRBV11-2 and TRBJ2-3, the CDR3 gives the full variable domain: EAGVAQSPRYKIIEKRQSVAFWCNPISGHATLYWYQQILGQGPKLLIQFQNNGVVDDSQLPKDRFSAERLKGVDSTLKIQPAKLEDSAVYLCASSLVGGDTQYFGPGTRLTVL.

This chain joins TRBV18 and TRBJ1-1, with D unclear. The CDR3 extends over 14 amino acids. In germline, CDR1 is KGHSH, CDR2 LQKENI. Trimming shortened V by 2 bases and J by 5 bases, and 12 bases separated the two germline ends. The DNA for the CDR3 is TGTGCCAGCTCACCATCCCCAATAGGAACTGAAGCTTTCTTT. It yields the protein CASSPSPIGTEAFF.

Turning to this clone: A junction boundary mismatches the germline segment, possibly from a read error. At the DNA level, this CDR3 is encoded by other sequences in the same sample as well. The V gene is TRBV19, the J gene TRBJ2-6; either TRBD1 or TRBD2 may fit D (6 bases each). Germline CDR1 LNHDA, CDR2 SQIVND (reference sequence). CDR3 length: 16 residues. In DNA, the CDR3 is TGTGCCAGTAGTATCCCCGGGGGCCCTGGTGCCAACGTCCTGACTTTC. It codes for CASSIPGGPGANVLTF.

The chain uses TRBV11-2 and TRBJ1-1; D gene unclear. CDR3 size: 14 residues. Trimming stripped 6 bases from V and 2 bases from J, with 13 bases between. The germline gives CDR1 SGHAT, CDR2 FQNNGV. For the CDR3, the DNA is TGTGCCAGCAGACCAACAGAATTTAACACTGAAGCTTTCTTT. Protein product: CASRPTEFNTEAFF.

The chain recombines TRBV7-2 with TRBJ2-7; D not certain. The V gene lost 5 bases and the J gene lost 0 bases, with 14 bases spanning the gap. This CDR3 comprises 15 residues. Germline CDR1 SGHTA, CDR2 FQGNSA. CDR3 nucleotides: TGTGCCAGCAGCGTGACACGGACGGCCTCCTACGAGCAGTACTTC. It specifies CASSVTRTASYEQYF. Based on the CDR3 plus reference TRBV7-2 and TRBJ2-7, the full variable domain is GAGVSQSPSNKVTEKGKDVELRCDPISGHTALYWYRQSLGQGLEFLIYFQGNSAPDKSGLPSDRFSAERTGGSVSTLTIQRTQQEDSAVYLCASSVTRTASYEQYFGPGTRLTVT.

CDR3 DNA sequence: TGTGCCAGCAGCGGACACCCAGCAGGTCAGCCCCAGCATTTT. Translated, it gives CASSGHPAGQPQHF. This sequence joins TRBV2 and TRBJ1-5; maybe TRBD1 (5 bases). Germline V lookup: CDR1 SNHLY, CDR2 FYNNEI. CDR3 size: 14 residues. V shed 6 bases and J shed 6 bases, with 15 bases lying between them.

The rearrangement joins TRBV7-9 to TRBJ1-3; the match to TRBD1 covers 8 bases. J gave up 4 bases and V 6 bases, and 8 bases lay outside the gene matches. The CDR3 consists of 15 residues. Germline V gene lookup returns CDR1 SEHNR and CDR2 FQNEAQ (reference sequence). DNA of the CDR3: TGTGCCAGCAGTGTGGACAGGGAACGGGGAAACACCATATATTTT. Translation: CASSVDRERGNTIYF.

This clone has more than one count but fewer than ten. Here the CDR3 DNA reads TGTGCCAGCAGCCCCGGGGACGGGGAGCTGTTTTTT. Translation gives CASSPGDGELFF. The rearrangement uses TRBV2 and TRBJ2-2; weak D call: TRBD2 (5 bases). CDR1 is SNHLY, CDR2 FYNNEI, per germline. The CDR3 contains 12 residues. V was shortened by 6 bases and J by 7 bases, with 9 bases between the two germline ends.

The chain carries TRBV25-1 and TRBJ2-1, with 7 bases identical to TRBD1. The CDR3 consists of 16 residues. Unmatched junction bases numbered 8, after V lost 1 base and J lost 5 bases. Germline V gene lookup returns CDR1 MGHDK and CDR2 SYGVNS. The CDR3 here is CASSELSGGKDNEQFF. The CDR3 nucleotides read TGTGCCAGCAGTGAATTGTCAGGGGGTAAGGACAATGAGCAGTTCTTC.

V and J are TRBV2 and TRBJ2-5; 7 bases are a match to TRBD1. The CDR3 extends over 14 amino acids. Losses at the gene ends were 3 bases for V and 3 bases for J; bases not matched to a gene: 4. The germline V gene has CDR1 SNHLY and CDR2 FYNNEI. The CDR3 bases are TGTGCCAGCAGTGAGGACAGGAACAAAGAGACCCAGTACTTC. It codes for CASSEDRNKETQYF.

The rearrangement joins TRBV29-1 to TRBJ2-7; D is ambiguous. The CDR3 consists of 12 residues. Trimming shortened V by 5 bases and J by 0 bases, and 8 bases separated the two germline ends. The germline gives CDR1 SQVTM, CDR2 ANQGSEA. The CDR3: CSVTETSYEQYF. CDR3 DNA: TGCAGCGTTACAGAAACCTCCTACGAGCAGTACTTC.

A single count supports this clone. V usage is TRBV9 and J usage is TRBJ2-5; TRBD2 agrees at 11 bases. V trimming: 4 bases; J trimming: 4 bases; junction bases outside the gene matches: 6. Germline V gives CDR1 SGDLS, CDR2 YYNGEE. The CDR3 is made up of 15 amino acids. CDR3 in DNA: TGTGCCAGCAGCATCGGACTAGCGGGTGGAGAGACCCAGTACTTC. It is translated as CASSIGLAGGETQYF. The whole variable domain, filled in from reference TRBV9 and TRBJ2-5, reads DSGVTQTPKHLITATGQRVTLRCSPRSGDLSVYWYQQSLDQGLQFLIQYYNGEERAKGNILERFSAQQFPDLHSELNLSSLELGDSALYFCASSIGLAGGETQYFGPGTRLLVL.

V usage is TRBV29-1 and J usage is TRBJ1-1, with D unresolved. Deletions cut 4 bases from V and 8 bases from J, with 17 bases between. The CDR3 totals 13 residues. Germline CDR1 SQVTM, CDR2 ANQGSEA. CDR3 protein: CSVVEGEGSEAFF. The CDR3 bases are TGCAGCGTTGTAGAGGGAGAAGGGTCCGAAGCTTTCTTT.

The chain has TRBV10-2 and TRBJ1-5; weak D call: TRBD1 (6 bases). The CDR3 runs to 14 residues. Germline V lookup: CDR1 WSHSY, CDR2 SAAADI. V was pared by 5 bases and J by 6 bases, with 14 bases between. CDR3 sequence: CASSKLQGIQPQHF. CDR3 sequence (DNA): TGCGCCAGCAGTAAACTACAGGGCATTCAGCCCCAGCATTTT.

This chain uses TRBV5-6 with TRBJ2-5; TRBD1 is a possible D gene (5 bases). The CDR3 covers 13 residues. Trimming left V 4 bases short and J 4 bases short, with 11 bases between. CDR1 and CDR2 (germline): SGHDT, YYEEEE. The CDR3 reads CASSQGNIETQYF. Written as DNA, the CDR3 is TGTGCCAGCAGCCAGGGAAATATAGAGACCCAGTACTTC.

V is TRBV23-1 and J is TRBJ1-1; no clear D. TRBV23-1 has ORF status, its function being uncertain. CDR3 length equals 12 residues. The V end lost 7 bases, the J end lost 6 bases, and 12 bases lay between the germline ends. CDR3 sequence reads: CASIHTGPEAFF. The CDR3 DNA sequence: TGCGCCAGCATCCATACGGGTCCTGAAGCTTTCTTT.

This clone was counted once. The chain joins TRBV7-2 to TRBJ2-6; TRBD2 is a possible D gene (5 bases). V was cut by 0 bases and J by 2 bases, with 5 bases left in between. This CDR3 comprises 15 residues. The V gene's germline CDR1 is SGHTA and CDR2 FQGNSA. CDR3 sequence: CASSLAGAGANVLTF. CDR3 coding DNA: TGTGCCAGCAGCTTAGCCGGGGCTGGGGCCAACGTCCTGACTTTC.

The V and J genes are TRBV20-1 and TRBJ2-7; no definite D call. The CDR3 contains 11 residues. Trimming removed 5 bases from V and 7 bases from J, with 12 bases in between. From germline, CDR1 is DFQATT and CDR2 SNEGSKA (reference sequence). CDR3 sequence (DNA): TGCAGTGCTGCCCCAGTCTGGGAGCAGTACTTC. Its translation is CSAAPVWEQYF.

The CDR3 sequence is CSAQRDPEAFF. Written as DNA, the CDR3 is TGCAGTGCTCAGCGGGACCCTGAAGCTTTCTTT. The chain links TRBV20-1 to TRBJ1-1; D might be TRBD1 (5 bases). CDR1 and CDR2 from the germline V gene are DFQATT and SNEGSKA (reference sequence). Trimming pared 5 bases from V and 6 bases from J, leaving 10 bases between. The CDR3 runs 11 residues.